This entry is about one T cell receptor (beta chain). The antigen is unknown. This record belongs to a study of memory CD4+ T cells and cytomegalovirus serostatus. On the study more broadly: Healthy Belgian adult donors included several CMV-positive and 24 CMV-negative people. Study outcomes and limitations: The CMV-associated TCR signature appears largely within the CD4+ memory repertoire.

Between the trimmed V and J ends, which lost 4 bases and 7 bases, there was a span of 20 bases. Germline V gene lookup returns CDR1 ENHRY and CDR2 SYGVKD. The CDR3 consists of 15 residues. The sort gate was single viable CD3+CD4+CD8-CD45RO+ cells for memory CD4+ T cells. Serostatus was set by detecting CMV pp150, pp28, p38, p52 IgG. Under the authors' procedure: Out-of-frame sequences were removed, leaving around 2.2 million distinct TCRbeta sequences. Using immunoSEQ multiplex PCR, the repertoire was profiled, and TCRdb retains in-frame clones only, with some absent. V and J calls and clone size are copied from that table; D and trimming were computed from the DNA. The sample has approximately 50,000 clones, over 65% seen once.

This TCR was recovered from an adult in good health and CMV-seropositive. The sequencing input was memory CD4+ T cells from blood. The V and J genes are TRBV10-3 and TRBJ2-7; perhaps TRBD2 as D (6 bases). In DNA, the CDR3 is TGTGCCATCAGTGGCGGGATGAGATTCGACTGGGAGCAGTACGTC. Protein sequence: CAISGGMRFDWEQYV.